This TCR beta chain was identified in a study of cytomegalovirus exposure and HLA in healthy donors. PCR used 60 Vbeta primers and 13 Jbeta primers. Libraries were prepared by immunoSEQ multiplex PCR; TCRdb keeps only in-frame clonotypes and omits some of them. Seen here are roughly 80,000 clones, about 81% observed once, and the top ten hold 2.4%. Points from the study as a whole: Reports state that TCR beta sequences accurately predicted most subjects' HLA-A and HLA-B alleles. A later analysis found that most CMV-associated TCR beta chains appeared HLA-restricted.

V was pared by 7 bases and J by 2 bases, with 2 bases of the junction left unmatched. CDR1 MNHEY and CDR2 SVGAGI come from the germline V gene. The CDR3 covers 13 residues. To note about this clone: Its antigen is not identified.

The receptor was derived from a woman aged 50 to 60 in good health and CMV-seronegative. V usage is TRBV6-5 and J usage is TRBJ1-5, with 7 bases that match TRBD1. The sample consisted of PBMCs. The CDR3 loop is CASKGGGNQPQHF. For the CDR3, the DNA is TGTGCCAGCAAAGGGGGCGGCAATCAGCCCCAGCATTTT.